The 12 T cell receptor beta chains below come from one sample, sequenced in a study of technical replicates of blood from a few donors. Assay used: immunoSEQ multiplex PCR; TCRdb lists only in-frame clones, some missing. The sample lists about 8,700 clones; 91% were seen once. The specimen sequenced was PBMCs. All receptors come from a human donor in good health.

The chain couples TRBV6-5 to TRBJ2-2; D is perhaps TRBD2 (5 bases). Germline V CDR1 and CDR2: MNHEY, SVGAGI. This CDR3 region has 15 residues. V dropped 4 bases and J dropped 4 bases, with 13 bases sitting between them. The CDR3 bases are TGTGCCAGCAGTTTCCAGCGGTCCATCACCGGGGAGCTGTTTTTT. This encodes CASSFQRSITGELFF.

V and J are TRBV19 and TRBJ2-1, with 7 positions matching TRBD2. The CDR3 contains 14 residues. Germline V gives CDR1 LNHDA, CDR2 SQIVND (reference sequence). V lost 7 bases and J lost 4; bases outside the gene matches: 7. CDR3 DNA sequence: TGTGCCAGTACAAGCGGGGATTCATACAATGAGCAGTTCTTC. Protein sequence: CASTSGDSYNEQFF.

The chain recombines TRBV5-1 with TRBJ2-7, with a possible D match to TRBD2 (7 bases). Germline CDR1 and CDR2: SGHRS and YFSETQ. V dropped 0 bases and J dropped 3 bases, with 13 bases sitting between them. This CDR3 has 15 residues. The CDR3 loop is CASSLVGGAVYEQYF. The DNA of the CDR3 is TGCGCCAGCAGCTTGGTAGGGGGGGCTGTCTACGAGCAGTACTTC. The full variable domain, completed using reference TRBV5-1 and TRBJ2-7, is KAGVTQTPRYLIKTRGQQVTLSCSPISGHRSVSWYQQTPGQGLQFLFEYFSETQRNKGNFPGRFSGRQFSNSRSEMNVSTLELGDSALYLCASSLVGGAVYEQYFGPGTRLTVT.

The chain recombines TRBV5-1 with TRBJ2-3, with 7 nucleotides matching TRBD2. The V segment lost 3 bases and the J segment 3 bases; nucleotides outside the gene matches: 13. The CDR3 totals 17 residues. Germline lookup yields CDR1 SGHRS and CDR2 YFSETQ. CDR3: CASSSIPLGEGTDTQYF. The CDR3 DNA reads as TGCGCCAGCAGCTCCATACCCTTGGGGGAGGGTACAGATACGCAGTATTTT.

This rearrangement joins TRBV27 to TRBJ2-5, with D perhaps matching TRBD1 (5 bases). V lost 8 bases and J 1 base, leaving 26 bases between the germline ends. Per germline, CDR1 MNHEY and CDR2 SMNVEV (reference sequence). This CDR3 region has 18 residues. The CDR3 sequence is CASSLSPMGLGPQETQYF. The DNA for the CDR3 is TGTGCCAGCTCCTTATCCCCGATGGGGCTGGGGCCCCAAGAGACCCAGTACTTC.

The V call is TRBV27, the J call TRBJ2-1; perhaps TRBD2 as D (5 bases). Germline V gene sequence: CDR1 MNHEY, CDR2 SMNVEV (reference sequence). The germline V and J ends were trimmed by 7 bases and 7 bases, with 26 bases remaining between them. The length of the CDR3 is 17 residues. The CDR3 region is CASTPQIARPLKNEQFF. CDR3 DNA sequence: TGTGCCAGCACCCCTCAGATAGCGCGCCCTCTAAAAAATGAGCAGTTCTTC.

The chain recombines TRBV7-9 with TRBJ2-5; TRBD2 aligns across 13 bases. J gave up 4 bases and V 1 base, and 12 bases lay outside the gene matches. Germline V lookup: CDR1 SEHNR, CDR2 FQNEAQ (reference sequence). The CDR3 has 19 residues. The CDR3 nucleotides are TGTGCCAGCAGCTTAGGTTCGTGGGGGACTAGCGGGAAGATAGAGACCCAGTACTTC. This gives the protein CASSLGSWGTSGKIETQYF.

This sequence joins TRBV11-3 and TRBJ2-7, with 8 positions matching TRBD2. The CDR3 runs 14 residues. With 2 bases clipped from V and 4 bases from J, the junction kept 4 bases outside the gene matches. The germline CDR1 and CDR2 sequences are SGHNT and YENEEA. CDR3 protein: CASSLLAGTYEQYF. As DNA, the CDR3 is TGTGCCAGCAGCTTATTAGCGGGAACGTACGAGCAGTACTTC.

The chain recombines TRBV7-9 with TRBJ2-7; D gene ambiguous. The V and J ends lost 0 bases and 3 bases respectively, with 6 bases between them. Germline-derived CDR1 and CDR2 are SEHNR and FQNEAQ (reference sequence). The CDR3 totals 13 residues. The CDR3 region has the DNA TGTGCCAGCAGCTTAGCGGCCAGCTACGAGCAGTACTTC. It yields the protein CASSLAASYEQYF.

This chain uses TRBV7-9 with TRBJ2-7, with TRBD2 matching 9 bases. Germline V lookup: CDR1 SEHNR, CDR2 FQNEAQ (reference sequence). The CDR3 extends over 14 amino acids. The V segment lost 2 bases and the J segment 7 bases; nucleotides outside the gene matches: 6. The CDR3 here is CASSLMAGGEEQYF. Here the CDR3 DNA reads TGTGCCAGCAGCTTAATGGCGGGAGGGGAGGAGCAGTACTTC.

This chain uses TRBV5-1 with TRBJ1-1; the match to TRBD1 covers 11 bases. Germline CDR1 SGHRS, CDR2 YFSETQ. V lost 3 bases to trimming and J lost 2 bases; unmatched junction nucleotides: 9. The CDR3 is 17 residues long. The CDR3 spells CASSSDRGLGFNTEAFF. CDR3 in DNA: TGCGCCAGCAGCTCGGACAGGGGGCTCGGTTTCAACACTGAAGCTTTCTTT.

This chain links TRBV29-1 with TRBJ1-1; 11 nucleotides agree with TRBD1. This CDR3 spans 14 amino acids. V gave up 4 bases and J gave up 3 bases; unmatched junction bases: 4. Germline CDR1 SQVTM, CDR2 ANQGSEA. The CDR3 spells CSVGGQGADTEAFF. As DNA, the CDR3 is TGCAGCGTTGGCGGACAGGGGGCTGACACTGAAGCTTTCTTT. Combining the CDR3 with reference TRBV29-1 and TRBJ1-1 gives the whole variable domain SAVISQKPSRDICQRGTSLTIQCQVDSQVTMMFWYRQQPGQSLTLIATANQGSEATYESGFVIDKFPISRPNLTFSTLTVSNMSPEDSSIYLCSVGGQGADTEAFFGQGTRLTVV.